This T cell receptor (beta chain) was recovered during a study of CD4+ T cells in melanoma. The study's findings and limits: CD8+ T cell, macrophage and B cell function reportedly correlated with neoantigen-specific CD4+ T cells. Diverse differentiation states were reported for melanoma neoantigen-specific CD4+ T cells.

TCRdb's copy holds only in-frame clones and misses some; the assay was immunoSEQ multiplex PCR. The table includes fewer than 20,000 clones, under 90% detected once. As for this clone: Its cognate antigen is unknown.

CDR3 length: 19 residues. V shed 3 bases and J shed 1 base, with 23 bases lying between them. The germline CDR1 and CDR2 sequences are MNHNS and SASEGT. V is TRBV6-1 and J is TRBJ2-3; the D gene is possibly TRBD2 (5 bases). The TCR was taken from a human donor with melanoma. Sequenced material: cells from a culture (not recorded whether cultured in vitro). The chain's CDR3 is CASSEELSGTPWGTDTQYF. CDR3 nucleotide sequence: TGTGCCAGCAGTGAGGAGTTGAGCGGAACTCCGTGGGGCACAGATACGCAGTATTTT.